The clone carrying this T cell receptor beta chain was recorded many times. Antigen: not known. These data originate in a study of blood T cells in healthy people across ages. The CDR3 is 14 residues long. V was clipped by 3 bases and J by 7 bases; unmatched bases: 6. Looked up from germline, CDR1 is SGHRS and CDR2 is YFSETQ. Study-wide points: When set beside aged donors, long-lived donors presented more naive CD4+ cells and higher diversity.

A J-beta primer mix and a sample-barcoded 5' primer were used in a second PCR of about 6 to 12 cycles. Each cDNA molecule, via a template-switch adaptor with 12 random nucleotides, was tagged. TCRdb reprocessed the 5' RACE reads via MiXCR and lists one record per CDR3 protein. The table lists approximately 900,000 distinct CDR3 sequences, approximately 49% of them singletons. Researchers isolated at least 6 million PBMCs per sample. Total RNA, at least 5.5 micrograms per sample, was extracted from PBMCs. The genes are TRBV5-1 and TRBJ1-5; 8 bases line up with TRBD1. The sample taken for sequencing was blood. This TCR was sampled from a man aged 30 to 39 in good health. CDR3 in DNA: TGCGCCAGCAGCTGGACAGGGCTTGAACAGCCCCAGCATTTT. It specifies CASSWTGLEQPQHF.